Listed below are T cell receptor beta chains from one sample, sequenced in a study of T-cell memory formation after mild COVID-19. TCRdb reprocessed the 5' RACE reads via MiXCR and lists one record per CDR3 protein. The table records roughly 300,000 distinct CDR3 sequences, around 15% of them present only once. Sequences were obtained from PBMCs or a T cell subset sorted from them (not recorded which). These receptors originate from a man younger than 30 who had mild COVID-19 (a few samples of this study predate the infection). Cell type and time point are not known. The CDR3 runs from the conserved cysteine through the conserved F or W. D genes are given only for firm matches. For some rows the clone size is stated as once, few or many, or as a class when expanded; others skip it.

J	length	size	V	D	CDR3	DNA
TRBJ2-5	16	NA	TRBV7-2	TRBD2	CATSTQASGGRETQYF	TGTGCCACTTCGACCCAAGCTAGCGGGGGTAGGGAGACCCAGTACTTC
TRBJ2-7	15	few	TRBV7-2	NA	CASSFGPGGSYEQYF	TGTGCCAGCAGCTTCGGGCCCGGTGGTTCTTACGAGCAGTACTTC
TRBJ2-7	15	NA	TRBV5-1	TRBD1	CASSSGQVGLHEQYF	TGCGCCAGCAGTTCCGGACAGGTCGGGCTCCACGAGCAGTACTTC
TRBJ2-3	17	few	TRBV5-1	TRBD2	CASSSGTSGKSTDTQYF	TGCGCCAGCAGCTCCGGGACTAGCGGGAAGAGCACAGATACGCAGTATTTT
TRBJ1-3	16	many	TRBV28	NA	CASSFFGLSSGNTIYF	TGTGCCAGCAGTTTCTTTGGGTTGAGCTCTGGAAACACCATATATTTT
TRBJ2-3	15	NA	TRBV12-3/TRBV12-4	TRBD2	CASSRSGGRTDTQYF	TGTGCCAGCAGTCGTAGCGGGGGCCGCACAGATACGCAGTATTTT
TRBJ1-1	15	NA	TRBV5-1	NA	CASSLAGGGGTEAFF	TGCGCCAGCAGCTTGGCCGGGGGCGGCGGCACTGAAGCTTTCTTT
TRBJ2-3	14	NA	TRBV12-3/TRBV12-4	NA	CASSARDRSDTQYF	TGTGCCAGCAGTGCGCGGGACAGATCAGATACGCAGTATTTT
TRBJ2-1	12	NA	TRBV6-2/TRBV6-3	NA	CASRKDYNEQFF	TGTGCCAGCAGAAAAGATTACAATGAGCAGTTCTTC
TRBJ2-2	16	many	TRBV7-2	NA	CASSFLFPGSAGELFF	TGTGCCAGCAGCTTTTTGTTCCCAGGTTCGGCCGGGGAGCTGTTTTTT
TRBJ2-1	13	few	TRBV3-1	NA	CASSQASQYEQFF	TGTGCCAGCAGCCAAGCAAGCCAGTATGAGCAGTTCTTC
TRBJ1-1	15	many	TRBV6-5	TRBD1	CASSSLTGGGTEAFF	TGTGCCAGCAGCTCTCTGACAGGGGGCGGCACTGAAGCTTTCTTT
TRBJ2-7	11	few	TRBV7-8	NA	CASGFRDEQYF	TGTGCCAGCGGCTTCCGGGACGAGCAGTACTTC
TRBJ2-3	18	NA	TRBV27	TRBD2	CASSDPSASGGFTDTQYF	TGTGCCAGCAGTGATCCCTCCGCTAGCGGGGGTTTCACAGATACGCAGTATTTT
TRBJ1-2	12	NA	TRBV19	TRBD1	CASSWGQGGYTF	TGTGCCAGTAGTTGGGGACAGGGCGGCTACACCTTC
TRBJ2-1	12	many	TRBV4-3	NA	CASSQVANEQFF	TGCGCCAGCAGCCAAGTTGCCAATGAGCAGTTCTTC
TRBJ1-4	16	NA	TRBV11-2	NA	CASSLPRWRGVEKLFF	TGTGCCAGCAGCCTGCCCAGGTGGAGGGGAGTGGAAAAACTGTTTTTT
TRBJ1-5	16	NA	TRBV4-3	NA	CASSPTHTEFYQPQHF	TGCGCCAGCAGCCCAACCCATACAGAATTCTATCAGCCCCAGCATTTT
TRBJ2-3	14	few	TRBV6-2/TRBV6-3	NA	CASSYGGSADTQYF	TGTGCCAGCAGTTACGGGGGGTCGGCAGATACGCAGTATTTT
TRBJ2-5	17	few	TRBV23-1	TRBD1	CASSQYGDRGGQETQYF	TGCGCCAGCAGTCAATATGGGGACAGGGGTGGCCAAGAGACCCAGTACTTC
TRBJ1-1	15	NA	TRBV5-1	TRBD1	CASSPETGRRVKAFF	TGCGCCAGCAGCCCGGAGACAGGGAGGCGGGTCAAAGCTTTCTTT
TRBJ2-1	23	NA	TRBV12-5	NA	CASGLVPGGLGGPGPGSYNEQFF	TGTGCTAGTGGTTTGGTACCGGGTGGTCTCGGGGGGCCGGGCCCAGGTTCCTACAATGAGCAGTTCTTC
TRBJ2-1	15	NA	TRBV5-1	TRBD2	CASSFRGSSGNEQFF	TGCGCCAGCAGCTTTCGCGGGAGCAGCGGTAATGAGCAGTTCTTC
TRBJ2-5	17	many	TRBV6-2/TRBV6-3	TRBD2	CASSYPSRTSRGETQYF	TGTGCCAGCAGTTACCCGAGTAGGACTAGCAGAGGGGAGACCCAGTACTTC
TRBJ1-5	13	NA	TRBV4-3	NA	CASSQEVGQPQHF	TGCGCCAGCAGCCAAGAAGTGGGTCAGCCCCAGCATTTT
TRBJ2-3	14	many	TRBV7-2	NA	CASRPHTRADTQYF	TGTGCCAGCCGCCCCCACACCCGGGCAGATACGCAGTATTTT
TRBJ2-7	14	NA	TRBV27	NA	CASSSRQFSYEQYF	TGTGCCAGCAGTTCCCGACAGTTCAGCTACGAGCAGTACTTC
TRBJ1-6	13	NA	TRBV7-3	NA	CASSLQGRGPLHF	TGTGCCAGCAGCTTACAGGGGAGGGGACCCCTCCACTTT
TRBJ2-7	15	many	TRBV28	NA	CASTEDVRSTYEQYF	TGTGCCAGCACCGAAGACGTTCGCTCTACCTACGAGCAGTACTTC
TRBJ2-1	13	NA	TRBV4-1	NA	CASSGDPHNEQFF	TGCGCCAGCAGCGGAGACCCTCACAATGAGCAGTTCTTC
TRBJ1-5	13	NA	TRBV10-3	TRBD1	CAISGQGNQPQHF	TGTGCCATCAGTGGACAGGGGAATCAGCCCCAGCATTTT
TRBJ1-5	15	NA	TRBV4-2	NA	CASSQEGVRNQPQHF	TGTGCCAGCAGCCAAGAGGGGGTTCGCAATCAGCCCCAGCATTTT
TRBJ2-2	14	few	TRBV4-2	NA	CASSQESRGGELFF	TGTGCCAGCAGCCAAGAATCGAGGGGCGGGGAGCTGTTTTTT